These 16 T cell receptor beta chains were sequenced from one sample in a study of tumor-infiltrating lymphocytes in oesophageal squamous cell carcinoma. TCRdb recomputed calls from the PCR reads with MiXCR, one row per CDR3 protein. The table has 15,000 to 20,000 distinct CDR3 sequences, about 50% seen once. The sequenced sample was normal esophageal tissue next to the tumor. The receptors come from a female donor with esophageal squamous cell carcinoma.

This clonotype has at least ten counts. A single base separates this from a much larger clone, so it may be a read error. The CDR3 bases are TGTGCCAGCAGCCATCCGGGTGGAGGGGGAGACAATGAGCAGTACTTC. Amino acids: CASSHPGGGGDNEQYF. The J gene is TRBJ2-7, the V gene TRBV7-8; either TRBD1 or TRBD2 may supply D (6 bases each). Germline V CDR1 and CDR2: SGHVS, FQNEAQ. Deletions cut 5 bases from V and 7 bases from J, with 24 bases between. The length of the CDR3 is 16 residues. Full variable domain (rest looked up from reference TRBV7-8 and TRBJ2-7): GAGVSQSPRYKVAKRGQDVALRCDPISGHVSLFWYQQALGQGPEFLTYFQNEAQLDKSGLPSDRFFAERPEGSVSTLKIQRTQQEDSAVYLCASSHPGGGGDNEQYFGPGTRLTVT.

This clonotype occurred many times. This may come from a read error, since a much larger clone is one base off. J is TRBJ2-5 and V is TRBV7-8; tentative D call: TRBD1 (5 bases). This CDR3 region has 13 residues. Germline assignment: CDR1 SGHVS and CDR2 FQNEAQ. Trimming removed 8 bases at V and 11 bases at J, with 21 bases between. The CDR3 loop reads CASGPDQGDEQYF. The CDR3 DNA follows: TGTGCCAGCGGGCCGGACCAAGGGGATGAGCAGTACTTC. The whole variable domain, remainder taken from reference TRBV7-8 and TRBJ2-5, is GAGVSQSPRYKVAKRGQDVALRCDPISGHVSLFWYQQALGQGPEFLTYFQNEAQLDKSGLPSDRFFAERPEGSVSTLKIQRTQQEDSAVYLCASGPDQGDEQYFGPGTRLLVL.

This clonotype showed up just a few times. The CDR3 sequence is CASKSTNTRGNEQFF. The CDR3 DNA reads as TGTGCCAGCAAAAGCACAAATACCAGGGGCAATGAGCAGTTCTTC. The chain uses TRBV7-2 and TRBJ2-7; TRBD1 is a possible D gene (6 bases). The closer fit of TRBJ2-1 to the DNA end suggests the J call may be wrong. The CDR3 totals 15 residues. Germline V gene data show CDR1 as SGHTA and CDR2 as FQGNSA.

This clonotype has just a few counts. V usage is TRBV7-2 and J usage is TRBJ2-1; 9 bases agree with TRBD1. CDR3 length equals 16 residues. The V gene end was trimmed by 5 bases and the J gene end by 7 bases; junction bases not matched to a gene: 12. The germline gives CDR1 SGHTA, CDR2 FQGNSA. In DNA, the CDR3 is TGTGCCAGCAGCACACACAGGGGGCGCGTCACGAATGAGCAGTTCTTC. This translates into CASSTHRGRVTNEQFF.

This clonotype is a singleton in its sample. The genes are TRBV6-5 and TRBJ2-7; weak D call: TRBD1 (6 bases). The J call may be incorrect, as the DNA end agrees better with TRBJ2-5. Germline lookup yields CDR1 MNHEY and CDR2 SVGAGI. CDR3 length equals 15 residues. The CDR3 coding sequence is TGTGCCAGCACCAACAGGGTAAACACATATGAGACCCAGTACTTC. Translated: CASTNRVNTYETQYF.

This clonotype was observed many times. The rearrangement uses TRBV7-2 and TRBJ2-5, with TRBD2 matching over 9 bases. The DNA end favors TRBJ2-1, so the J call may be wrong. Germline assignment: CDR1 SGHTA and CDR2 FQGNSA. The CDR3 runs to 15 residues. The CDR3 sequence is CASSHLAGYSNEQFF. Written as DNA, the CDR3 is TGTGCCAGCAGCCATCTAGCGGGGTACTCCAATGAGCAGTTCTTC.

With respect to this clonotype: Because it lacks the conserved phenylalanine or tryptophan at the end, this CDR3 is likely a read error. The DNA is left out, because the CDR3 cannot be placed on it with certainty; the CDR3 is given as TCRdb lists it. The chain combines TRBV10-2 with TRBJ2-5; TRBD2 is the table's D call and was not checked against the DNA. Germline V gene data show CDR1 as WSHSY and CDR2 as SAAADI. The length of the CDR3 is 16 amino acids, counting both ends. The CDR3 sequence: CATSGEADYNEQFFGA.

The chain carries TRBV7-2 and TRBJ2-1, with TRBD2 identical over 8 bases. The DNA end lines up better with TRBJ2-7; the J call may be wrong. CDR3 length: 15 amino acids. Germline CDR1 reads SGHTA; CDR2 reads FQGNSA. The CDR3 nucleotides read TGTGCCAGCAGCTTAGGTAGCGGGGCCTACTACGAGCAGTACTTC. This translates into CASSLGSGAYYEQYF.

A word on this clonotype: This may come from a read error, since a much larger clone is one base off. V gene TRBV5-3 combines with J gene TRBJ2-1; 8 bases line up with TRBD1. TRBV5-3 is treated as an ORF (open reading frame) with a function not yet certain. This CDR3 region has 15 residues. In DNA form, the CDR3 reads TGTGCCAGCAGCTTGGCTTGGACAGGGATCTACGAGCAGTTCTTC. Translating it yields CASSLAWTGIYEQFF.

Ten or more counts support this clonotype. The CDR3 nucleotides read TGTGCCAGCAGCTTGCGGGGCCCCGGCACAGATACGCAGTATTTT. Encoded protein: CASSLRGPGTDTQYF. The chain employs TRBV5-6 and TRBJ2-3, with D possibly being TRBD1 or TRBD2 (5 bases each). The CDR3 contains 15 residues. The germline V gene has CDR1 SGHDT and CDR2 YYEEEE. Between the trimmed V and J ends, which lost 1 base and 1 base, there was a span of 10 bases.

The CDR3 here is CAINRGITDTQYF. The CDR3 nucleotides read TGTGCCATAAACAGGGGGATCACAGATACGCAGTATTTT. The chain joins TRBV7-4 to TRBJ2-3; 8 bases are a match to TRBD1. Trimming cost V 10 bases and J 2 bases; bases outside gene matches: 5. The CDR3 totals 13 residues. Germline V gene sequence: CDR1 SGHVT, CDR2 SQSDAQ.

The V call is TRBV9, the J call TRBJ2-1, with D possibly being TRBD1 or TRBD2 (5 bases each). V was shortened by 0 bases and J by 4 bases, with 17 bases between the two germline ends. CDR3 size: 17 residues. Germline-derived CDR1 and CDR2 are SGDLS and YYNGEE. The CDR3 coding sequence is TGTGCCAGCAGCGTAGACGGGCCCGGGACCCCATACAATGAGCAGTTCTTC. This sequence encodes CASSVDGPGTPYNEQFF.

The CDR3 is CASSPQAASYNEQFF. The DNA for the CDR3 is TGTGCCAGCAGCCCCCAAGCGGCCTCCTACAATGAGCAGTTCTTC. The V call is TRBV7-2, the J call TRBJ2-7, with D perhaps TRBD2 (5 bases). The assigned J gene may be wrong: the sequence end matches TRBJ2-1 better. The CDR3 loop spans 15 amino acids. CDR1 is SGHTA, CDR2 FQGNSA, per germline.

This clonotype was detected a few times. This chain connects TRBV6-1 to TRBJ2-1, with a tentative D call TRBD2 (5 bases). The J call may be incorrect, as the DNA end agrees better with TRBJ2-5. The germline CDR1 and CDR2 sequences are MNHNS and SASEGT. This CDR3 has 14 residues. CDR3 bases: TGTGCCAGCAGTTACCGGGAACCCCAAGAGACCCAGTACTTC. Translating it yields CASSYREPQETQYF.

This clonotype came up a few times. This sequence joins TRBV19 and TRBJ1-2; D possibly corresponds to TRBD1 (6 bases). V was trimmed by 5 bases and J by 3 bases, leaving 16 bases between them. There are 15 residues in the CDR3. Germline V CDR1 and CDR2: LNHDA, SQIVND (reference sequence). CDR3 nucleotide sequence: TGTGCCAGTAGTCCCACAGGGAGGACTCACTATGGCTACACCTTC. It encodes CASSPTGRTHYGYTF.

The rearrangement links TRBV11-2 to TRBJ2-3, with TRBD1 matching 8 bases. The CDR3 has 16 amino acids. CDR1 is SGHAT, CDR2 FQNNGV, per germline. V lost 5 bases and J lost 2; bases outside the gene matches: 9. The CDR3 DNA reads TGTGCCAGCAGCCGCCGACAGGGGTTATTCACAGATACGCAGTATTTT. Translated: CASSRRQGLFTDTQYF.